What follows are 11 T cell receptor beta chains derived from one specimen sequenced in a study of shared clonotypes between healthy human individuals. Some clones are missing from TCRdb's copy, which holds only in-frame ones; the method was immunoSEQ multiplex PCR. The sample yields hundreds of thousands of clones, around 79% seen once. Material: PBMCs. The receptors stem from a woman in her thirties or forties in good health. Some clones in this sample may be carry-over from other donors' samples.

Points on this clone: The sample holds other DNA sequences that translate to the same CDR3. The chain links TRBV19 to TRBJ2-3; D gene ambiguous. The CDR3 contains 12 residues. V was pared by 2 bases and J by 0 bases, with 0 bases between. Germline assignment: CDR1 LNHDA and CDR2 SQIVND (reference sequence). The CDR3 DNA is TGTGCCAGTAGTATAAGCACAGATACGCAGTATTTT. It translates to CASSISTDTQYF.

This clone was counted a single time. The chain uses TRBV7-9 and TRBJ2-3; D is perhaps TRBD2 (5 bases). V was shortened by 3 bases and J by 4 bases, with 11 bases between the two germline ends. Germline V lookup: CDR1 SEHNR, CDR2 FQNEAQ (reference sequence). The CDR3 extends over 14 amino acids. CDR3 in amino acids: CASSFEGRADTQYF. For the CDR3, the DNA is TGTGCCAGCAGCTTCGAGGGAAGGGCAGATACGCAGTATTTT.

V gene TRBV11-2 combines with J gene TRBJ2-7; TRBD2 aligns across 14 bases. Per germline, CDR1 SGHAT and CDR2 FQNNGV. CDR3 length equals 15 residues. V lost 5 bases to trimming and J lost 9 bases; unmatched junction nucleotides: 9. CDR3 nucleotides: TGTGCCAGCAGCCCGCCGGGACTAGCGGGAGCAGGGCAGTACTTC. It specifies CASSPPGLAGAGQYF.

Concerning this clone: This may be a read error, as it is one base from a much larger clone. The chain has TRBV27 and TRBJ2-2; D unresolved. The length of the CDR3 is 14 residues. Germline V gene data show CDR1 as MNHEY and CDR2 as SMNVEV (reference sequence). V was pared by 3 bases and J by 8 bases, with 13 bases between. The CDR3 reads CASSFYRLAGELFF. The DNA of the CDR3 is TGTGCCAGCAGTTTCTACAGATTGGCGGGGGAGCTGTTTTTT.

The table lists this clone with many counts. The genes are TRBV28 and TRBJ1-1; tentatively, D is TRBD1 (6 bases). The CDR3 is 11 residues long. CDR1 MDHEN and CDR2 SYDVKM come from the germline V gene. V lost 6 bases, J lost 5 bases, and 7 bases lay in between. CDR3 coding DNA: TGTGCCAGCAGAGACAGGACTGAAGCTTTCTTT. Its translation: CASRDRTEAFF.

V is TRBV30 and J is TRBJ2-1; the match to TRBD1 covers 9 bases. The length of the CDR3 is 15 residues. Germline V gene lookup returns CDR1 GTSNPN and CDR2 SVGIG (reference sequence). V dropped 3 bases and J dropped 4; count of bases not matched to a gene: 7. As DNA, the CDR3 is TGTGCCTGGAGGCCGACAGGGGGACAATACAATGAGCAGTTCTTC. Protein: CAWRPTGGQYNEQFF.

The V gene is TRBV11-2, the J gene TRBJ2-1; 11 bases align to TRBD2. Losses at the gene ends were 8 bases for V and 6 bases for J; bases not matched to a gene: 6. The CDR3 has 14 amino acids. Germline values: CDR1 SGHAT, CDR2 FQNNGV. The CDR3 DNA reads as TGTGCCAGCGGAACTAGCGGGAGTTCCAATGAGCAGTTCTTC. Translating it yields CASGTSGSSNEQFF.

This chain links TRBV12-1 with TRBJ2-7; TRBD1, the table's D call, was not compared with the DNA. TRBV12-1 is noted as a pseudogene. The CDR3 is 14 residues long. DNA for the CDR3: TGTGCCAGCAGCATACCAGCTCAGGGGGCTAGGCAGTACTTC. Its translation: CASSIPAQGARQYF.

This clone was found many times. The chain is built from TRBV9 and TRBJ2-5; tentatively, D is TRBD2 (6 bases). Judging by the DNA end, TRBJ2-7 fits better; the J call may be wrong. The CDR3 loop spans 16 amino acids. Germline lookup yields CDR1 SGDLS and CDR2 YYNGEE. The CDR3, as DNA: TGTGCCAGCAGCGTAGGGAGTGGATCGAGCGGGTACGAGCAGTACTTC. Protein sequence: CASSVGSGSSGYEQYF.

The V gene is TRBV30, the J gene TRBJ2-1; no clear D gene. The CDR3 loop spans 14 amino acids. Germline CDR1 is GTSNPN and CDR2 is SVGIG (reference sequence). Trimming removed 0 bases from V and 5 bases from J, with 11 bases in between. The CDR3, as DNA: TGTGCCTGGAGTGTGGAGCAGGTCCACAATGAGCAGTTCTTC. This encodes CAWSVEQVHNEQFF.

The CDR3 spells CASSSPHVTVEAFF. In DNA, the CDR3 is TGTGCCAGCAGTTCCCCACATGTGACAGTTGAAGCTTTCTTT. The J gene is TRBJ1-1, the V gene TRBV28; possible D gene TRBD1, 5 bases. The length of the CDR3 is 14 residues. V was clipped by 4 bases and J by 7 bases, with 16 bases between them. Germline V gene data show CDR1 as MDHEN and CDR2 as SYDVKM.